This TCR beta chain was profiled in a study of blood T cells in healthy people across ages. Study observations and caveats: CMV status of donors was unknown, possibly confounding expanded clonotype changes.

For the second PCR, which ran for roughly 6 to 12 cycles, a sample-barcoded 5' primer and a J-beta primer mix were used. Each CDR3 protein gets one entry after TCRdb re-called the 5' RACE reads with MiXCR. Of some 1.4 million distinct CDR3 sequences in the sample, about 43% are singletons; the top ten hold 7.9%. Healthy Caucasian individuals from Russia aged roughly 6 to 90 were enrolled as donors. Concerning this clonotype: The antigen remains undetermined.

This CDR3 region has 15 residues. The V segment lost 1 base and the J segment 2 bases; nucleotides outside the gene matches: 2. The germline V gene has CDR1 MGHRA and CDR2 YSYEKL. This sequence was found in a woman aged 18 to 35 in good health. The sequenced sample consisted of blood. The rearrangement uses TRBV4-1 and TRBJ2-5, with TRBD2 identical over 9 bases. DNA of the CDR3: TGCGCCAGCAGCCAAGTAGCGGGGGTACAAGAGACCCAGTACTTC. Translation gives CASSQVAGVQETQYF.